Listed here are 20 T cell receptor beta chains from one sample, sequenced in a study of cytomegalovirus exposure and HLA in healthy donors (dated by TCRdb to the late 2010s). The library came from the immunoSEQ multiplex PCR assay. For the multiplex PCR, a mixture combining 60 forward primers for TCR Vbeta segments and 13 reverse primers for TCR Jbeta segments was used. Sourced from immuneACCESS, this table was stored by TCRdb with only in-frame sequences that have V and J called. A share of the clones is absent; for the studies checked, an unresolved V gene accounts for under half, and the remainder has no known explanation. The sample includes approximately 150,000 clones, with approximately 70% observed a single time. The top ten clonotypes cover 6.5% of the sample. The sample was PBMCs. The source of these receptors is a woman aged 55-70 years in good health and CMV-seronegative.

This clone was counted only a few times. V gene TRBV10-2 combines with J gene TRBJ1-3, with D tentatively TRBD1 (6 bases). The CDR3 runs to 15 residues. The ends were cut back, 6 bases at V and 5 bases at J, with 17 bases in the middle. Looked up from germline, CDR1 is WSHSY and CDR2 is SAAADI. The CDR3 nucleotides are TGCGCCAGCAGACCCGATGGGGGACAAAGAAACACCATATATTTT. Translated, it gives CASRPDGGQRNTIYF.

The chain couples TRBV18 to TRBJ1-4; 8 nucleotides line up with TRBD1. Germline V gene lookup returns CDR1 KGHSH and CDR2 LQKENI. The CDR3 has 15 amino acids. Trimming removed 3 bases from V and 3 bases from J; junction bases left unmatched: 3. This CDR3 reads CASSPLTGANEKLFF. CDR3 sequence (DNA): TGTGCCAGCTCACCGCTGACAGGGGCTAATGAAAAACTGTTTTTT.

This clone has only one observation. CDR3 DNA sequence: TGTGCCAGCAGGGGGACTAGCGTCTTCACCGGGGAGCTGTTTTTT. This gives the protein CASRGTSVFTGELFF. The rearrangement links TRBV27 to TRBJ2-2, with 10 bases fitting TRBD2. The CDR3 consists of 15 residues. Germline V gene data show CDR1 as MNHEY and CDR2 as SMNVEV (reference sequence). Trimming took 6 bases from V and 4 from J; bases not matched to a gene: 5.

This clone has only a few counts. V and J are TRBV5-4 and TRBJ2-5, with 14 bases that match TRBD2. Germline CDR1 reads SGHNT; CDR2 reads YYREEE (reference sequence). This CDR3 has 16 residues. J gave up 7 bases and V 4 bases, and 9 bases lay outside the gene matches. CDR3 protein: CASSLTSGRAGGTQYF. The CDR3, as DNA: TGTGCCAGCAGCCTGACTAGCGGGAGGGCCGGGGGGACCCAGTACTTC.

The rearrangement links TRBV19 to TRBJ1-1, with no clear D. The CDR3 contains 15 residues. The germline CDR1 and CDR2 sequences are LNHDA and SQIVND (reference sequence). The V gene lost 3 bases and the J gene lost 0 bases, with 11 bases spanning the gap. CDR3 bases: TGTGCCAGTAGTATTTCGGCGGAGATGAACACTGAAGCTTTCTTT. Translation: CASSISAEMNTEAFF.

The chain carries TRBV5-4 and TRBJ2-5; 7 bases match TRBD2. Germline V CDR1 and CDR2: SGHNT, YYREEE (reference sequence). The V gene end was trimmed by 0 bases and the J gene end by 5 bases; junction bases not matched to a gene: 4. The CDR3 is made up of 14 amino acids. CDR3 bases: TGTGCCAGCAGCTTGGGCGGGGGACGGGAGACCCAGTACTTC. Translated: CASSLGGGRETQYF.

The chain carries TRBV7-9 and TRBJ2-1; D might be TRBD2 (6 bases). The germline V and J ends were trimmed by 5 bases and 2 bases, with 13 bases remaining between them. CDR1 SEHNR and CDR2 FQNEAQ come from the germline V gene (reference sequence). The CDR3 contains 15 residues. The CDR3 DNA reads TGTGCCAGCAGCCCTCGGGACTTGCCCTACAATGAGCAGTTCTTC. Translating gives CASSPRDLPYNEQFF.

This sequence joins TRBV5-1 and TRBJ1-1, with 7 bases fitting TRBD1. Per the germline V gene, CDR1 is SGHRS and CDR2 is YFSETQ. Unmatched junction bases numbered 5, after V lost 0 bases and J lost 0 bases. CDR3 size: 16 residues. The CDR3 sequence: CASSLGPTGLNTEAFF. The CDR3 nucleotides are TGCGCCAGCAGCTTGGGCCCGACAGGGCTGAACACTGAAGCTTTCTTT.

This clone was recorded a few times. This sequence joins TRBV1 and TRBJ1-1; the table's D gene call, TRBD1, was not cross checked with the DNA. TRBV1 is a recognized pseudogene. CDR3 length: 16 amino acids. Here the CDR3 reads CTSSHGVGQAFDEAFF. The CDR3 region has the DNA TGCACCAGCAGCCATGGGGTGGGACAGGCTTTTGATGAAGCTTTCTTT.

This rearrangement joins TRBV7-9 to TRBJ2-2, with D possibly matching TRBD2 (6 bases). CDR3 length: 15 residues. Trimming pared 5 bases from V and 0 bases from J, leaving 10 bases between. Per the germline V gene, CDR1 is SEHNR and CDR2 is FQNEAQ (reference sequence). CDR3 sequence: CASSEGLTNTGELFF. In DNA, the CDR3 is TGTGCCAGCAGCGAGGGACTGACGAACACCGGGGAGCTGTTTTTT.

This clone occurred once. Additional DNA sequences in this sample encode the identical CDR3. The chain recombines TRBV6-5 with TRBJ2-3; a weak D match, TRBD2 (6 bases). This CDR3 is 16 amino acids long. Germline V lookup: CDR1 MNHEY, CDR2 SVGAGI. The germline V and J ends were trimmed by 2 bases and 3 bases, with 15 bases remaining between them. Here the CDR3 DNA reads TGTGCCAGCAGTTACGGGGCTAGCGCCAGGACAGATACGCAGTATTTT. Translation gives CASSYGASARTDTQYF.

The chain is built from TRBV6-1 and TRBJ1-5; 7 positions match TRBD1. There are 14 residues in the CDR3. V trimming: 7 bases; J trimming: 0 bases; junction bases outside the gene matches: 3. CDR1 and CDR2 from the germline V gene are MNHNS and SASEGT. CDR3 sequence reads: CASTRDSSNQPQHF. In nucleotides, the CDR3 is TGTGCCAGCACCCGGGACAGTAGCAATCAGCCCCAGCATTTT.

The CDR3 reads CASSQTARVEQFF. CDR3 bases: TGCGCCAGCAGCCAAACCGCACGGGTTGAGCAGTTCTTC. This chain connects TRBV4-3 to TRBJ2-1; D remains unclear. This CDR3 has 13 residues. Germline CDR1 LGHNA, CDR2 YSLEER. Trimming removed 2 bases at V and 9 bases at J, with 11 bases between.

The chain joins TRBV18 to TRBJ2-7, with TRBD1 identical over 7 bases. The CDR3 covers 14 residues. The V and J ends lost 2 bases and 2 bases, in that order; junction bases with no gene match: 3. Germline V lookup: CDR1 KGHSH, CDR2 LQKENI. CDR3 protein: CASSPSQGAYEQYF. DNA for the CDR3: TGTGCCAGCTCACCATCCCAGGGGGCCTACGAGCAGTACTTC.

The sample holds a few counts of this clone. The chain carries TRBV18 and TRBJ1-2; TRBD1 matches at 7 bases. Germline lookup yields CDR1 KGHSH and CDR2 LQKENI. The J segment lost 9 bases and the V segment lost 2 bases, leaving 6 bases of the junction unmatched. The CDR3 length is 13 residues. The CDR3 loop reads CASSPRGGESYTF. The CDR3 DNA reads as TGTGCCAGCTCACCAAGAGGGGGCGAGAGCTACACCTTC.

In this sample, this clone turned up a few times. The chain recombines TRBV28 with TRBJ1-1; 7 bases match TRBD1. Germline V gene data show CDR1 as MDHEN and CDR2 as SYDVKM. CDR3 size: 13 residues. The ends lost 6 bases at V and 4 bases at J; junction bases unmatched: 5. DNA for the CDR3: TGTGCCAGCAGATCCCCAGGGGGCACTGAAGCTTTCTTT. This sequence encodes CASRSPGGTEAFF.

The chain carries TRBV5-1 and TRBJ2-1, with D maybe TRBD1 (5 bases). Germline V lookup: CDR1 SGHRS, CDR2 YFSETQ. The CDR3 has 15 amino acids. V lost 0 bases and J 8 bases, leaving 15 bases between the germline ends. CDR3 region: CASSLVGASADEQFF. The CDR3, as DNA: TGCGCCAGCAGCTTGGTTGGGGCGTCCGCCGATGAGCAGTTCTTC.

The chain combines TRBV7-2 with TRBJ1-4; no clear D gene. V lost 4 bases, J lost 5 bases, and 20 bases lay in between. Germline V gene data show CDR1 as SGHTA and CDR2 as FQGNSA. The CDR3 runs 17 residues. CDR3 amino acids: CASSSSLGGVGNEKLFF. In DNA, the CDR3 is TGTGCCAGCAGCTCCTCCTTGGGCGGGGTCGGAAATGAAAAACTGTTTTTT.

This chain joins TRBV7-2 and TRBJ2-7; D is uncertain. V was trimmed by 2 bases and J by 2 bases, leaving 4 bases between them. Germline CDR1 is SGHTA and CDR2 is FQGNSA. The CDR3 consists of 12 residues. The CDR3 loop reads CASSLLTYEQYF. In DNA, the CDR3 is TGTGCCAGCAGCTTACTAACCTACGAGCAGTACTTC.

The CDR3 bases are TGTGCCAGCAGCTTTAACCCAGGGGGTAATTCACCCCTCCACTTT. Protein sequence: CASSFNPGGNSPLHF. The V call is TRBV7-2, the J call TRBJ1-6; 7 bases fit TRBD1. V trimming: 3 bases; J trimming: 6 bases; junction bases outside the gene matches: 5. CDR1 is SGHTA, CDR2 FQGNSA, per germline. There are 15 residues in the CDR3.